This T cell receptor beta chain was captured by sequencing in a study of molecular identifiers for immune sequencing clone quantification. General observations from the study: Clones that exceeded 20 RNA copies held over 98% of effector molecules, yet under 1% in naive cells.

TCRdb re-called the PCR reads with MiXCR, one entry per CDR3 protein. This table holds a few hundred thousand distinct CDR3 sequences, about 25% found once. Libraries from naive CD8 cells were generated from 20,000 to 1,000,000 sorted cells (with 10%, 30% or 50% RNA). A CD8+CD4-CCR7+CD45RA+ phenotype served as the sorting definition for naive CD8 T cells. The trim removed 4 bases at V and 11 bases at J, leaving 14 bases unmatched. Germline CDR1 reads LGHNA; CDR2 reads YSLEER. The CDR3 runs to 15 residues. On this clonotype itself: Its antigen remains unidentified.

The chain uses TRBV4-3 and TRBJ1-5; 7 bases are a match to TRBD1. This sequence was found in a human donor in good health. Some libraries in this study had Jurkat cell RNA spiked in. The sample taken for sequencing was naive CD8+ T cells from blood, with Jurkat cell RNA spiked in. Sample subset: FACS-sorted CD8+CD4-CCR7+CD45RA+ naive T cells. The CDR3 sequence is CASSPGTAALGTQHF. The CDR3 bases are TGCGCCAGCAGCCCCGGGACAGCTGCCCTGGGGACCCAGCATTTT.